This entry concerns a single TCR beta chain. This CDR3 has 13 amino acids. CDR1 and CDR2 from the germline V gene are MNHEY and SVGAGI. V trimming: 5 bases; J trimming: 7 bases; junction bases outside the gene matches: 3. This sample was included in a study of blood T cell repertoires in COVID-19. As handled by the study authors: The authors estimated nucleated cell counts from reference gene primer amplification. The protocol was immunoSEQ multiplex PCR, while the TCRdb copy is restricted to in-frame clones and leaves out a portion. Clone size and V and J calls were adopted from that table, with D and trimming inferred from the DNA. Of about 96,000 clones listed, roughly 83% are singletons.

Specimen: peripheral blood. The sequence derives from a woman aged 60-75 years with acute or convalescent COVID-19. The rearrangement links TRBV6-5 to TRBJ1-4; 8 bases match TRBD1. CDR3 protein: CASSRQGSEKLFF. CDR3 bases: TGTGCCAGCAGTAGACAGGGGAGTGAAAAACTGTTTTTT.